This T cell receptor beta chain was sequenced in a study of type 1 regulatory T cells. Overall study context: T-allo10 is a Tr1-enriched, alloantigen-specific CD4 T cell product made in vitro. Whole-study findings and limits: Type 1 regulatory T cells had a more restricted TCR repertoire than non-type 1 regulatory T cells.

A remark on this clonotype: Its target is unknown.

The V and J ends lost 3 bases and 4 bases respectively, with 21 bases between them. Germline V gene sequence: CDR1 SGHRS, CDR2 YFSETQ. There are 17 residues in the CDR3. TCRdb analysed the reads with MiXCR anew, one entry per CDR3 protein. The sample includes 70,000 or so distinct CDR3 sequences, about 20% seen only once; the top ten take 8.3%. The sequencing input was cultured type 1 regulatory T (Tr1) cells, either the whole culture or a sorted fraction (not recorded which). This chain joins TRBV5-1 and TRBJ2-3; D unclear. The clonotype originates from a human donor in good health. The CDR3: CASSSTTNTLYADTQYF. The CDR3 bases are TGCGCCAGCAGCTCCACAACCAACACGTTATACGCAGATACGCAGTATTTT.